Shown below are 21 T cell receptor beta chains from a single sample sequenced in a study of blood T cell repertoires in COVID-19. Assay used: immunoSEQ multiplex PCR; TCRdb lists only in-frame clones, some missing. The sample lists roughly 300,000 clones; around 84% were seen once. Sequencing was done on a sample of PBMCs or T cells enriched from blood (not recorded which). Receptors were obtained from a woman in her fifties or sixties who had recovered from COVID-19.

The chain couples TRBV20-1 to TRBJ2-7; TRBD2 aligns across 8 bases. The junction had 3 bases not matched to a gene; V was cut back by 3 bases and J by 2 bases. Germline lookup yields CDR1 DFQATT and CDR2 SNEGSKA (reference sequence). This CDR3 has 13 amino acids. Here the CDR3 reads CSASDGGAYEQYF. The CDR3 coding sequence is TGCAGTGCTAGTGACGGGGGGGCCTACGAGCAGTACTTC.

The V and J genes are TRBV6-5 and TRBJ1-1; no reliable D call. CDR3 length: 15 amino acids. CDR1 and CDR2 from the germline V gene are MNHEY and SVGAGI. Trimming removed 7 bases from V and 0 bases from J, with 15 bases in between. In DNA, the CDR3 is TGTGCCAGCACCACCCGCCGAGGGATGAACACTGAAGCTTTCTTT. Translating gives CASTTRRGMNTEAFF.

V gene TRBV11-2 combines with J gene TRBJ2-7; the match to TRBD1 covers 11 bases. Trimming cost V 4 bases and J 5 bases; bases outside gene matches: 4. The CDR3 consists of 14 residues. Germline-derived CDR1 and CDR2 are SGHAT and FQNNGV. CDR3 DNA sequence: TGTGCCAGCAGCTCCCGGACAGGGGGCCACGAGCAGTACTTC. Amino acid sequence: CASSSRTGGHEQYF.

The DNA for the CDR3 is TGCGCCAGCAGCTCGCCAGGGGCGCCTGAAGCTTTCTTT. Encoded protein: CASSSPGAPEAFF. The chain combines TRBV5-1 with TRBJ1-1; tentatively, D is TRBD1 (6 bases). The CDR3 has 13 residues. Trimming stripped 3 bases from V and 6 bases from J, with 12 bases between. Per germline, CDR1 SGHRS and CDR2 YFSETQ.

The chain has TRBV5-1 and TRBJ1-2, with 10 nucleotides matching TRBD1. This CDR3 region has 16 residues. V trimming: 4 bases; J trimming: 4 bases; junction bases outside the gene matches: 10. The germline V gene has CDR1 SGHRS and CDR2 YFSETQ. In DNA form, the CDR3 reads TGCGCCAGCAGCGATCAACCGGGACAGGGGACCTATGGCTACACCTTC. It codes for CASSDQPGQGTYGYTF.

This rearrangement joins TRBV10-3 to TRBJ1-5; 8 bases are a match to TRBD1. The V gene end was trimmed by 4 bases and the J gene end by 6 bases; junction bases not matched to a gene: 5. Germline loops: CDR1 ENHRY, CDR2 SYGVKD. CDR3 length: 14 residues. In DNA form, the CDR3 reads TGTGCCATCAGTGCGATGGACAGGGCTCAGCCCCAGCATTTT. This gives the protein CAISAMDRAQPQHF.

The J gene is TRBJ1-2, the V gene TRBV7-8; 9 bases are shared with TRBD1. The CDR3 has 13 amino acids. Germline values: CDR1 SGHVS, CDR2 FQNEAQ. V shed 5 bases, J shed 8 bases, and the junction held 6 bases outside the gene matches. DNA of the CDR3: TGTGCCAGCAGCCGGGACAGGGAGGACGGCTACACCTTC. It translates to CASSRDREDGYTF.

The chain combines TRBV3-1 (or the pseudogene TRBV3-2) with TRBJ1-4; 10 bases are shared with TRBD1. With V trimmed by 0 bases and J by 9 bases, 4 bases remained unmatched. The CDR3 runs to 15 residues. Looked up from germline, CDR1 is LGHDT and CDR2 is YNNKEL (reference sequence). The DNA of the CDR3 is TGTGCCAGCAGCCAAGAGGGACAGGGGTTTAAAAAACTGTTTTTT. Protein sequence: CASSQEGQGFKKLFF.

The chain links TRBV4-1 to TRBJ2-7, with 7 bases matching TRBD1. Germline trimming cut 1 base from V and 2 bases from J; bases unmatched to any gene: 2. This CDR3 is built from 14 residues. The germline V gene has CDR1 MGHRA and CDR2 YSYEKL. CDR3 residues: CASSQVGTAYEQYF. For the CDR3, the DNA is TGCGCCAGCAGCCAAGTTGGGACAGCCTACGAGCAGTACTTC.

This CDR3 reads CASSRTGGQRTQYF. The CDR3 nucleotides are TGTGCCAGTAGCCGGACAGGGGGCCAGAGGACCCAGTACTTC. This chain uses TRBV19 with TRBJ2-5; 11 bases map to TRBD1. From germline, CDR1 is LNHDA and CDR2 SQIVND (reference sequence). With V trimmed by 6 bases and J by 7 bases, 7 bases remained unmatched. The CDR3 has 14 residues. Combining the CDR3 with reference TRBV19 and TRBJ2-5 gives the whole variable domain DGGITQSPKYLFRKEGQNVTLSCEQNLNHDAMYWYRQDPGQGLRLIYYSQIVNDFQKGDIAEGYSVSREKKESFPLTVTSAQKNPTAFYLCASSRTGGQRTQYFGPGTRLLVL.

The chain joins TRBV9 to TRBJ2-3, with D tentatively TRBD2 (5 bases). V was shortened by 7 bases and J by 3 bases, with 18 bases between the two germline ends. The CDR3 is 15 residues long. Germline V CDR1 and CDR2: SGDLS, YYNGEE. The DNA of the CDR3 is TGTGCCAGCGCCCGGGAATCCCGGGCGACAGATACGCAGTATTTT. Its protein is CASARESRATDTQYF.

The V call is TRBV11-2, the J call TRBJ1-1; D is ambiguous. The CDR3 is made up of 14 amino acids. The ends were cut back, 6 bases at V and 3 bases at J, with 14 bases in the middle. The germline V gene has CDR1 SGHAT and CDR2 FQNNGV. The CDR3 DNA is TGTGCCAGCAGATCACCGGGGTTATACACTGAAGCTTTCTTT. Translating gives CASRSPGLYTEAFF.

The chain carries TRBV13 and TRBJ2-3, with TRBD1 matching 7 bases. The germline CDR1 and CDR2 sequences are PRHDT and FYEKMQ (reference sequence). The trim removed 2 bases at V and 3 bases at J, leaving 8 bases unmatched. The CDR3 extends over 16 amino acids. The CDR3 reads CASSLRQGRMTDTQYF. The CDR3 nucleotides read TGTGCCAGCAGCTTAAGACAGGGAAGGATGACAGATACGCAGTATTTT.

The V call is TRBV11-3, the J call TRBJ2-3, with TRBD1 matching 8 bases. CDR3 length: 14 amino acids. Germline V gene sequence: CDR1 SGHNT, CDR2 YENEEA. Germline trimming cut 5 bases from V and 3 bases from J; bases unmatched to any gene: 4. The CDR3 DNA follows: TGTGCCAGCAGCCCAGGGGGCAGGACAGATACGCAGTATTTT. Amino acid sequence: CASSPGGRTDTQYF.

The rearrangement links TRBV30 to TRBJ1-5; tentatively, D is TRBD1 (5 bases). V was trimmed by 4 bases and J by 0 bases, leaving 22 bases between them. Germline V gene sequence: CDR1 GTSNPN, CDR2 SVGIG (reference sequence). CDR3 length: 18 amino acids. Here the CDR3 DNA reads TGTGCCTGGACCCACCCAGGGCAGCGCCAATATAGCAATCAGCCCCAGCATTTT. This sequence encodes CAWTHPGQRQYSNQPQHF.

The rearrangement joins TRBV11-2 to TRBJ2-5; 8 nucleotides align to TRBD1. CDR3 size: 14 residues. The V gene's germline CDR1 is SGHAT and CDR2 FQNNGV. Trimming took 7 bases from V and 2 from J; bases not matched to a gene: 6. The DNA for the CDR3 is TGTGCCAGCATTCCGGACAGGGAGCAAGAGACCCAGTACTTC. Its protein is CASIPDREQETQYF.

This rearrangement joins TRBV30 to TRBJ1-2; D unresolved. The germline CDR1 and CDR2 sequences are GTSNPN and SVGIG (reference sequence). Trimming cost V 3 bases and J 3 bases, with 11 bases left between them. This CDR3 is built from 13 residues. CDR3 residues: CAWSRDTYYGYTF. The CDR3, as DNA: TGTGCCTGGAGCCGAGACACGTACTATGGCTACACCTTC.

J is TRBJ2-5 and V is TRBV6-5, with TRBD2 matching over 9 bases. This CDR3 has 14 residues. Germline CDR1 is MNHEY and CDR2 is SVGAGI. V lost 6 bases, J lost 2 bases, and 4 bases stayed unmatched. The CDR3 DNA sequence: TGTGCCAGCAGGAGCGGACTAGCGCAAGAGACCCAGTACTTC. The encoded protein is CASRSGLAQETQYF.

CDR3 bases: TGTGCCAGCAGCCCGGACAGGGAGGTGGACAATTCACCCCTCCACTTT. Translated: CASSPDREVDNSPLHF. The chain links TRBV27 to TRBJ1-6; 8 bases align to TRBD1. CDR1 and CDR2 from the germline V gene are MNHEY and SMNVEV (reference sequence). The junction had 11 bases not matched to a gene; V was cut back by 6 bases and J by 7 bases. The CDR3 loop spans 16 amino acids.

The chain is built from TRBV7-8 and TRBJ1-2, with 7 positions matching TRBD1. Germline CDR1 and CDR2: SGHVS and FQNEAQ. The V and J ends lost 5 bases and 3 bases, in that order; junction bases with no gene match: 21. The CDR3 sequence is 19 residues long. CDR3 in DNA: TGTGCCAGCAGCCTAGGGCAAAGACAGGGAGGTTCTATTGACTATGGCTACACCTTC. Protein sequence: CASSLGQRQGGSIDYGYTF.

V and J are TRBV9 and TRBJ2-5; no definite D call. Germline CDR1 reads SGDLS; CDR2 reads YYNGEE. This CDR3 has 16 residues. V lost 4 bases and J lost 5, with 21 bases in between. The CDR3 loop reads CASSPLDSFPGETQYF. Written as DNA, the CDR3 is TGTGCCAGCAGCCCCCTCGACTCATTCCCCGGGGAGACCCAGTACTTC.